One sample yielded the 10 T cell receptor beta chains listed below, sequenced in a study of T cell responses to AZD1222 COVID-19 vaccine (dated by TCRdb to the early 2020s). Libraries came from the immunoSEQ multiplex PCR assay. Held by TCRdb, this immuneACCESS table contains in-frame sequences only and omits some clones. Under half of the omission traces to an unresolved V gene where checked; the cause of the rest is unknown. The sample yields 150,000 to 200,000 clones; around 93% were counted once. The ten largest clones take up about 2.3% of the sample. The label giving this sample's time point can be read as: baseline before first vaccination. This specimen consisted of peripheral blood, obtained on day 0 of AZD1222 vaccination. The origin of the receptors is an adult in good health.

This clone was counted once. CDR3 residues: CAPGVGASTEAFF. The CDR3 DNA reads as TGTGCCCCGGGTGTGGGGGCTTCCACTGAAGCTTTCTTT. The rearrangement links TRBV24-1 to TRBJ1-1, with D possibly TRBD1 on 6 matching bases. The CDR3 consists of 13 residues. V lost 12 bases, J lost 4 bases, and 17 bases lay in between. Germline CDR1 and CDR2: KGHDR and SFDVKD.

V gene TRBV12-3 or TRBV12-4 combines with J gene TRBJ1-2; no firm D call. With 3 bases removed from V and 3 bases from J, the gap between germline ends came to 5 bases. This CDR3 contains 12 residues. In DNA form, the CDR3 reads TGTGCCAGCAGTTTGTTGGACTATGGCTACACCTTC. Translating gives CASSLLDYGYTF.

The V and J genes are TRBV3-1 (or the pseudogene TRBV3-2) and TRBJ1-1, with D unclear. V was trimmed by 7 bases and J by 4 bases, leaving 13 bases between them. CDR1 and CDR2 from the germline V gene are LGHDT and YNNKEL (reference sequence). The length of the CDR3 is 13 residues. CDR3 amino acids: CASTPLKGTEAFF. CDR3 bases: TGTGCCAGCACCCCCCTAAAGGGCACTGAAGCTTTCTTT.

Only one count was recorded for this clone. CDR3: CASSLSGGETQYF. In nucleotides, the CDR3 is TGCGCCAGCAGCTTGTCGGGCGGAGAGACCCAGTACTTC. This chain uses TRBV5-1 with TRBJ2-5; D gene unclear. The CDR3 length is 13 residues. V lost 1 base to trimming and J lost 4 bases, with 8 bases between them. The germline V gene has CDR1 SGHRS and CDR2 YFSETQ. The full variable domain, completed using reference TRBV5-1 and TRBJ2-5, is KAGVTQTPRYLIKTRGQQVTLSCSPISGHRSVSWYQQTPGQGLQFLFEYFSETQRNKGNFPGRFSGRQFSNSRSEMNVSTLELGDSALYLCASSLSGGETQYFGPGTRLLVL.

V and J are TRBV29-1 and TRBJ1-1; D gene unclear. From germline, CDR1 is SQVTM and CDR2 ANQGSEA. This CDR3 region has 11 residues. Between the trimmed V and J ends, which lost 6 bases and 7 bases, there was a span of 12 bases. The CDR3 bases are TGCAGCGTGTCGGACCGCTTTGAAGCTTTCTTT. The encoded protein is CSVSDRFEAFF.

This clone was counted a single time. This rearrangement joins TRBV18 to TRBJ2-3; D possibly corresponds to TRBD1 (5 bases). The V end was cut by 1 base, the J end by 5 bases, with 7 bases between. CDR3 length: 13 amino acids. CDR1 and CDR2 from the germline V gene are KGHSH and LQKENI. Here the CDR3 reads CASSPQGKDTQYF. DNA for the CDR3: TGTGCCAGCTCACCACAGGGGAAAGATACGCAGTATTTT.

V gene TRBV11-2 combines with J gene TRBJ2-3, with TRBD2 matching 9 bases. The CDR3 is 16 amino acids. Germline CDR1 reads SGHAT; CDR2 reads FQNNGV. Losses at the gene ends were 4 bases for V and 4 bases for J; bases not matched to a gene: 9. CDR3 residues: CASSYGVAGAADTQYF. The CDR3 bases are TGTGCCAGCAGCTATGGAGTAGCGGGGGCGGCAGATACGCAGTATTTT.

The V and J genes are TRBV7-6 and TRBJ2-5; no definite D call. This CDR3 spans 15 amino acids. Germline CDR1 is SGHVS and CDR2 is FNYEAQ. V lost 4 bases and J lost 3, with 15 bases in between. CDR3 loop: CASSSNSGGEETQYF. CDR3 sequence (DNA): TGTGCCAGCAGCTCCAATTCCGGTGGTGAAGAGACCCAGTACTTC.

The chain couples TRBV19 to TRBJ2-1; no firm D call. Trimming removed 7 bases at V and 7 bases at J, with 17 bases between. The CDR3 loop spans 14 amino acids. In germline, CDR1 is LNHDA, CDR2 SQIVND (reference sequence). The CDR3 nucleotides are TGTGCCAGTACCCCACCCGGAAGGGCAAATGAGCAGTTCTTC. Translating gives CASTPPGRANEQFF.

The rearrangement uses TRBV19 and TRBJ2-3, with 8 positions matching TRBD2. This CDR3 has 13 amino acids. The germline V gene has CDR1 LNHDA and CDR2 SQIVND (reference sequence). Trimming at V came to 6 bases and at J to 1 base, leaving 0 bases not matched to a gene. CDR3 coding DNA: TGTGCCAGTAGACTAGCGGGCACAGATACGCAGTATTTT. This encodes CASRLAGTDTQYF.